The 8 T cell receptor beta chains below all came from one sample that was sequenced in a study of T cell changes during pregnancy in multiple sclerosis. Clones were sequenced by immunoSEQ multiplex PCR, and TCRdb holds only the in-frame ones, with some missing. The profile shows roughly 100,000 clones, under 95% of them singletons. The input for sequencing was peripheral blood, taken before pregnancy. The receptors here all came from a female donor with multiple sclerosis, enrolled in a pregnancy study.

The CDR3 region has the DNA TGTGCCAGTAGTCCCAGGGTGACGTCCTCGTTATTCCATGGCTACACCTTC. This sequence encodes CASSPRVTSSLFHGYTF. The chain combines TRBV19 with TRBJ1-2; perhaps TRBD1 as D (5 bases). Trimming left V 5 bases short and J 6 bases short, with 25 bases between. This CDR3 is built from 17 residues. CDR1 is LNHDA and CDR2 is SQIVND in the germline V gene (reference sequence).

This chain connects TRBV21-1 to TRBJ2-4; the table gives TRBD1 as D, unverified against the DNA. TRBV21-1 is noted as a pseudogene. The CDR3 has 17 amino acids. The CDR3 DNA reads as TGTGCCAGCACACAAACACCAAACAGGGATGTCAAAAACATTCAGTACTTC. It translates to CASTQTPNRDVKNIQYF.

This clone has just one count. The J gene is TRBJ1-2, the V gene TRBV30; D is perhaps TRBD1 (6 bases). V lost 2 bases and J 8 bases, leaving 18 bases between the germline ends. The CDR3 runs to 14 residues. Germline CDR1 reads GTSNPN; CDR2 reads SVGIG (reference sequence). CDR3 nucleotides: TGTGCCTGGAGTCTCCGGAGGGGGGGTGAGGGCTACACCTTC. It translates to CAWSLRRGGEGYTF.

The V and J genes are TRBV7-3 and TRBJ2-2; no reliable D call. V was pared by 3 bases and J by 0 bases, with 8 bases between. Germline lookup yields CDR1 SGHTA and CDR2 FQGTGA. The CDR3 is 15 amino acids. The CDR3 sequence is CASSLGQSNTGELFF. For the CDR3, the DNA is TGTGCCAGCAGCTTGGGCCAATCGAACACCGGGGAGCTGTTTTTT.

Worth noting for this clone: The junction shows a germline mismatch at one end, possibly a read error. The CDR3 DNA sequence: TGTGCCAGCAGCCAAGTCTCCCACGAGCAGTACTTC. Its translation: CASSQVSHEQYF. The J gene is TRBJ2-7, the V gene TRBV14; D gene ambiguous. CDR1 SGHDN and CDR2 FVKESK come from the germline V gene. The CDR3 extends over 12 amino acids. Complete variable domain (other parts from reference TRBV14 and TRBJ2-7): EAGVTQFPSHSVIEKGQTVTLRCDPISGHDNLYWYRRVMGKEIKFLLHFVKESKQDESGMPNNRFLAERTGGTYSTLKVQPAELEDSGVYFCASSQVSHEQYFGPGTRLTVT.

CDR3 residues: CASSLPTKGVFNSYEQYF. The DNA of the CDR3 is TGTGCCAGCAGTTTGCCCACTAAAGGAGTATTCAACTCCTACGAGCAGTACTTC. The J gene is TRBJ2-7, the V gene TRBV28, with D unclear. V lost 3 bases and J 0 bases, leaving 21 bases between the germline ends. The germline CDR1 and CDR2 sequences are MDHEN and SYDVKM. This CDR3 comprises 18 residues. Full variable domain (rest looked up from reference TRBV28 and TRBJ2-7): DVKVTQSSRYLVKRTGEKVFLECVQDMDHENMFWYRQDPGLGLRLIYFSYDVKMKEKGDIPEGYSVSREKKERFSLILESASTNQTSMYLCASSLPTKGVFNSYEQYFGPGTRLTVT.

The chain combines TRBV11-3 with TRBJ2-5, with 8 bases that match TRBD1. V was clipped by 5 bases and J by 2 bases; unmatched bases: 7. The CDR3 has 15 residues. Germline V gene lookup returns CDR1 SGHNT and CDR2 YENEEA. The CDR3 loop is CASSHLTGGQETQYF. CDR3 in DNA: TGTGCCAGCAGCCATCTAACAGGGGGGCAAGAGACCCAGTACTTC.

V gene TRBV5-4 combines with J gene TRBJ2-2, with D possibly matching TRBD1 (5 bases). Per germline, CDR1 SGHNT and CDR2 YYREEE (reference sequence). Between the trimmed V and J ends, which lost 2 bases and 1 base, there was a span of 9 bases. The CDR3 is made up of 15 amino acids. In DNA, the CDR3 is TGTGCCAGCAGCTTATTAAGGGGGAACACCGGGGAGCTGTTTTTT. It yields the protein CASSLLRGNTGELFF. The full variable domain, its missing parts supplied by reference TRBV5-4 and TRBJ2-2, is ETGVTQSPTHLIKTRGQQVTLRCSSQSGHNTVSWYQQALGQGPQFIFQYYREEENGRGNFPPRFSGLQFPNYSSELNVNALELDDSALYLCASSLLRGNTGELFFGEGSRLTVL.